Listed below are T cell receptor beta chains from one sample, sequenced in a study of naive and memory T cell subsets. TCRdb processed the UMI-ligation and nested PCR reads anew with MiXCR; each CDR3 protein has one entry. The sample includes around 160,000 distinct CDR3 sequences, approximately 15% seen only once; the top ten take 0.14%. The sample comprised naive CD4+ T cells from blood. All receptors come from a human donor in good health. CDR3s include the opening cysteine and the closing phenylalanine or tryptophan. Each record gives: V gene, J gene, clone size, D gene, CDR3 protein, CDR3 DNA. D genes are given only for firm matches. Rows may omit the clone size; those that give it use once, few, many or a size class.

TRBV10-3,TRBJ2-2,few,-,CAISDGQGPGELFF,TGTGCCATCAGTGACGGGCAGGGGCCCGGGGAGCTGTTTTTT
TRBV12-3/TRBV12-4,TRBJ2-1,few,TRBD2,CASSSGLAGSYEQFF,TGTGCCAGCAGTTCCGGACTAGCGGGATCTTATGAGCAGTTCTTC
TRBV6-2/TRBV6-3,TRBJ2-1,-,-,CASSRTIRYEQFF,TGTGCCAGCAGTAGAACAATTAGGTATGAGCAGTTCTTC
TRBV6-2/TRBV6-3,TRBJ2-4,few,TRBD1,CASSRSSGTGKNIQYF,TGTGCCAGCAGTCGAAGTTCCGGGACAGGAAAAAACATTCAGTACTTC
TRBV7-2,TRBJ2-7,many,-,CASTQGHGTWGVF,TGTGCCAGCACCCAAGGCCATGGGACTTGGGGGGTCTTC
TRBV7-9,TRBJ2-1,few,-,CASSLAHSYEQFF,TGTGCCAGCAGCTTAGCCCACTCGTATGAGCAGTTCTTC
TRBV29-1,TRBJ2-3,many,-,CSVDLGMITDTQYF,TGCAGCGTTGACCTAGGCATGATCACAGATACGCAGTATTTT
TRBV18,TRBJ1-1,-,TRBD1,CASSTGVTEAFF,TGTGCCAGCTCAACAGGGGTCACTGAAGCTTTCTTT
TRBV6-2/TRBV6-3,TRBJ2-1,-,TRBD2,CASSYSWVSGIGNEQFF,TGTGCCAGCAGTTACTCTTGGGTTAGCGGGATTGGAAATGAGCAGTTCTTC
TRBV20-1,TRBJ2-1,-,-,CSAVSETSNNEQFF,TGCAGTGCGGTCAGTGAAACTAGCAACAATGAGCAGTTCTTC
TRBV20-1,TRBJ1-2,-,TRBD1,CSARQGANLYGYTF,TGCAGTGCTCGCCAGGGGGCAAACCTCTATGGCTACACCTTC
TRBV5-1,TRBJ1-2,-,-,CASSPPDSDCTF,TGCGCCAGCAGCCCCCCTGACAGTGATTGCACCTTC
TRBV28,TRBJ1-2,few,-,CASRQRNYGYTF,TGTGCCAGCCGACAGAGGAACTATGGCTACACCTTC
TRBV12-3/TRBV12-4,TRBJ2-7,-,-,CASGPRSYEQYF,TGTGCCAGCGGTCCTCGATCCTACGAGCAGTACTTC
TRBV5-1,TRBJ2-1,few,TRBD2,CASSELAGGGNEQFF,TGCGCCAGCAGCGAACTAGCGGGAGGGGGCAATGAGCAGTTCTTC
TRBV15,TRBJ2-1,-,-,CATSRDQQGRAFF,TGTGCCACCAGCAGAGATCAACAGGGGAGGGCCTTCTTC
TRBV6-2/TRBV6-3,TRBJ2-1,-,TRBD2,CASSSTSGSMEQFF,TGTGCCAGCAGCTCCACTAGCGGGAGTATGGAGCAGTTCTTC
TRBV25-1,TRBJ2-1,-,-,CASSPLLLGSYNEQFF,TGTGCCAGCAGCCCCCTCCTCCTGGGGTCCTACAATGAGCAGTTCTTC
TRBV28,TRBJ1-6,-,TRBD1,CASSGTGGTGSPLHF,TGTGCCAGCAGTGGGACAGGGGGCACGGGCTCACCCCTCCACTTT
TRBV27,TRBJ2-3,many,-,CASSRPLADTQYF,TGTGCCAGCAGCAGGCCCCTGGCAGATACGCAGTATTTT
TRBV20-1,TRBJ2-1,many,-,CSASDIREQFF,TGCAGTGCGAGCGACATTCGTGAGCAGTTCTTC
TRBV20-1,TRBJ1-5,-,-,CSGLLGDNQPQHF,TGCAGTGGGCTTTTGGGGGACAATCAGCCCCAGCATTTT
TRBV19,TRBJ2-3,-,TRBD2,CASRSPGGGTDTQYF,TGTGCCAGTAGATCCCCGGGGGGGGGAACAGATACGCAGTATTTT
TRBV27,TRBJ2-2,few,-,CASSSVRVSTNTGELFF,TGTGCCAGCAGTTCGGTAAGGGTCTCGACGAACACCGGGGAGCTGTTTTTT
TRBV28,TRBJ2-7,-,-,CASRRSGTIHYEQYF,TGTGCCAGCAGGAGGAGCGGGACAATTCACTACGAGCAGTACTTC
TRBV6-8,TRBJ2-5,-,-,CASSRGRIQETQYF,TGTGCCAGCTCACGGGGGAGAATCCAAGAGACCCAGTACTTC
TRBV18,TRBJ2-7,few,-,CASSSTTVPEQYF,TGTGCCAGCTCATCCACGACCGTCCCCGAGCAGTACTTC
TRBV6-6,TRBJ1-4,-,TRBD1,CASSSRGRNEKLFF,TGTGCCAGCAGTTCCAGGGGGAGGAATGAAAAACTGTTTTTT
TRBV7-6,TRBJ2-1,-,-,CASSLVLGQRQFF,TGTGCCAGCAGCTTAGTTTTAGGGCAGCGGCAGTTCTTC